The rows below give T cell receptor beta chains drawn from one sample of a study of cytomegalovirus exposure and HLA in healthy donors. Sequencing used immunoSEQ multiplex PCR; TCRdb keeps in-frame clones, though not all of them. This table has around 85,000 clones, nearly 80% appearing once. Specimen: PBMCs. These receptors were taken from a woman in her 50s in good health and CMV-seropositive. CDR3s include the opening cysteine and the closing phenylalanine or tryptophan. The D gene is left open where the match is weak. Some rows mark clone size as missing; the rest say once, few, many or name a class of expanded clone.

j_call v_call clone_size d_call cdr3_nt cdr3_aa
TRBJ1-1 TRBV6-6 NA NA TGTGCCAGCAGTCCCCGGGAGCAGGGCGGGACTGAAGCTTTCTTT CASSPREQGGTEAFF
TRBJ2-5 TRBV10-1 NA TRBD1 TGCGCCAGCAGTGCCAACGGACAGGGAGACGAGACCCAGTACTTC CASSANGQGDETQYF
TRBJ1-5 TRBV5-1 NA TRBD1 TGCGCCAGCAGCCCCTACCCAGGGGGTGGTCAGCCCCAGCATTTT CASSPYPGGGQPQHF
TRBJ1-1 TRBV10-3 NA TRBD1 TGTGCCATCAGCGAGCGGACAGGGGAGAACACTGAAGCTTTCTTT CAISERTGENTEAFF
TRBJ2-1 TRBV5-4 NA TRBD2 TGTGCCAGCAGCCCGGGCGGGACTAGCGGAACTTGGTTTGAGCAGTTCTTC CASSPGGTSGTWFEQFF
TRBJ1-1 TRBV5-1 NA NA TGCGCCAGCAGCTTGGGGTTACGGACTGAAGCTTTCTTT CASSLGLRTEAFF
TRBJ1-6 TRBV18 once NA TGTGCCAGCTCACCGCGGGGGGGATCTAATTCACCCCTCCACTTT CASSPRGGSNSPLHF
TRBJ1-6 TRBV19 NA NA TGTGCCAGTAGTACGCCCCAAGGGTCTGGAGGTTCACCCCTCCACTTT CASSTPQGSGGSPLHF
TRBJ2-1 TRBV2 NA TRBD2 TGTGCCAGGACTAGCGGGAGGGCCCCCTACAATGAGCAGTTCTTC CARTSGRAPYNEQFF
TRBJ1-1 TRBV27 NA NA TGTGCCAGCAGTTTATGGGCCGGGAACACTGAAGCTTTCTTT CASSLWAGNTEAFF
TRBJ2-5 TRBV13 NA TRBD2 TGTGCCAGCAGCGCGCGGGAGGGGCGAGAGACCCAGTACTTC CASSAREGRETQYF
TRBJ1-5 TRBV2 NA TRBD1 TGTGCCAGCCGGGACAGGGTTAGCAATCAGCCCCAGCATTTT CASRDRVSNQPQHF
TRBJ1-2 TRBV7-9 NA TRBD1 TGTGCCAGCAGTTTTCCTCCACAGGGGGGAAACTATGGCTACACCTTC CASSFPPQGGNYGYTF
TRBJ2-2 TRBV10-3 few TRBD2 TGTGCCATCAGTGGAACTAGCGGGTGGGTAGGAAGCGGGGAGCTGTTTTTT CAISGTSGWVGSGELFF
TRBJ2-1 TRBV5-1 NA TRBD2 TGCGCCAGCAGCCAGGGACTAGTTATCGATGAGCAGTTCTTC CASSQGLVIDEQFF
TRBJ2-3 TRBV7-6 NA TRBD1 TGTGCCAGCAGCTTAACAACAGGGGTCCTTAGCACAGATACGCAGTATTTT CASSLTTGVLSTDTQYF
TRBJ2-1 TRBV6-4 NA TRBD2 TGTGCCAGCAGTGCGCTAGCGGGGGGGAGTGAGCAGTTCTTC CASSALAGGSEQFF
TRBJ1-5 TRBV4-1 NA NA TGCGCCAGCAGCCAAGAGCACACCAATCAGCCCCAGCATTTT CASSQEHTNQPQHF
TRBJ2-5 TRBV9 NA NA TGTGCCAGCAGCGCGGCCTTGGGGAGGCAAGAGACCCAGTACTTC CASSAALGRQETQYF
TRBJ1-5 TRBV10-3 NA TRBD1 TGTGCCATCAGTTATGGACAGGGCGGCAATCAGCCCCAGCATTTT CAISYGQGGNQPQHF
TRBJ2-5 TRBV9 once NA TGTGCCAGCAGCGTACAGGGTCTGATTATGGAGACCCAGTACTTC CASSVQGLIMETQYF
TRBJ2-1 TRBV19 few TRBD2 TGTGCCAGTAACCTAGCGGGAGCGAAAATAGGGAATGAGCAGTTCTTC CASNLAGAKIGNEQFF
TRBJ1-1 TRBV6-5 NA NA TGTGCCAGCAGTTTTGACATGAACACTGAAGCTTTCTTT CASSFDMNTEAFF
TRBJ1-5 TRBV18 NA TRBD1 TGTGCCAGCTCACCCGACAGGGTGATTGCGAGCAATCAGCCCCAGCATTTT CASSPDRVIASNQPQHF
TRBJ2-7 TRBV2 once NA TGTGCCAGCAGTGAACGGGGGAGAGCCTACGAGCAGTACTTC CASSERGRAYEQYF
TRBJ1-4 TRBV6-5 NA NA TGTGCCAGCAGTTACAAAGGGGCTGATGAAAAACTGTTTTTT CASSYKGADEKLFF
TRBJ2-5 TRBV11-3 few TRBD1 TGTGCCAGCAGCCTCAGTTCGGGACAGGGGAGGGAGACCCAGTACTTC CASSLSSGQGRETQYF
TRBJ2-5 TRBV5-4 NA NA TGTGCCAGCAGCTCCCAGGGAAGGAGAGAGACCCAGTACTTC CASSSQGRRETQYF
TRBJ1-2 TRBV6-6 once NA TGTGCCAGCGGCCTTGACGGGACTGACTATGGCTACACCTTC CASGLDGTDYGYTF
TRBJ1-2 TRBV4-1 NA NA TGCGCCAGCAGCCTCCCCGGGGATGGCTACACCTTC CASSLPGDGYTF
TRBJ1-5 TRBV27 NA NA TGTGCCAGCAGTTTATCCCTGACCGAGGGAGCGGCCCAGCATTTT CASSLSLTEGAAQHF
TRBJ2-6 TRBV5-1 few NA TGCGCCAGCAGCTTGATCCCTCAGCGGGCCCTAACTGGGGCCAACGTCCTGACTTTC CASSLIPQRALTGANVLTF
TRBJ2-1 TRBV19 few TRBD2 TGTGCCAGTAGTGATCCGGGGGGGCCCAACAATGAGCAGTTCTTC CASSDPGGPNNEQFF
TRBJ1-2 TRBV5-1 NA TRBD1 TGCGCCAGCAGCGGGGACAGTCGTGGCTACACCTTC CASSGDSRGYTF
TRBJ2-2 TRBV7-7 NA TRBD2 TGTGCTAGCAGCTCGAGCTGGAGCGGGAGTGGGGCCGGGGAGCTGTTTTTT CASSSSWSGSGAGELFF
TRBJ2-5 TRBV5-8 NA NA TGTGCCAGCAGCTTGCGCCGGAGGGAGACCCAGTACTTC CASSLRRRETQYF
TRBJ1-2 TRBV19 NA NA TGTGCCAGTAGTCGAAAAGGGGTGAAGGGCTACACCTTC CASSRKGVKGYTF
TRBJ1-5 TRBV6-1 NA NA TGTGCCAGCAGTGAATACACAGACAATCAGCCCCAGCATTTT CASSEYTDNQPQHF
TRBJ2-5 TRBV30 once TRBD1 TGTGCCTGGAGTGATCGGGACAGGGGGCAAGAGACCCAGTACTTC CAWSDRDRGQETQYF
TRBJ1-1 TRBV9 once NA TGTGCCAGCAGCCCAACTGGGGAGATATGGGGCACTGAAGCTTTCTTT CASSPTGEIWGTEAFF
TRBJ2-2 TRBV6-5 NA TRBD2 TGTGCCGTAAGGTGGGCGGGAGGATCCGGGGAGCTGTTTTTT CAVRWAGGSGELFF
TRBJ2-1 TRBV7-6 once NA TGTGCCAGCAGCGCACTGGGGGCTCTCCTTAATGAGCAGTTCTTC CASSALGALLNEQFF
TRBJ2-5 TRBV5-5 once NA TGTGCCAGCAGCTTTGTGCGAGAGACCCAGTACTTC CASSFVRETQYF
TRBJ1-1 TRBV29-1 NA NA TGCAGCGTTAACTCCGGGACACTCGGGACTGAAGCTTTCTTT CSVNSGTLGTEAFF
TRBJ2-7 TRBV6-6 few NA TGTGCCAGCGGCGAGGCCTACGAGCAGTACTTC CASGEAYEQYF
TRBJ1-1 TRBV5-4 NA NA TGTGCCAGCAGCCCGACCCGAAACCGGGACACTGAAGCTTTCTTT CASSPTRNRDTEAFF
TRBJ2-3 TRBV6-6 NA NA TGTGCCAGCAGTCCGGTGATGGATACGCAGTATTTT CASSPVMDTQYF
TRBJ1-1 TRBV9 NA TRBD1 TGTGCCAGCAGCGGGGGACAGGGGGGAAAAACTGAAGCTTTCTTT CASSGGQGGKTEAFF
TRBJ1-2 TRBV5-6 NA TRBD1 TGTGCCAGCAGCTTGAGGGACAGGGCGCATGGCTACACCTTC CASSLRDRAHGYTF
TRBJ2-7 TRBV7-3 NA TRBD2 TGTGCCAGCAGCCGCGGGGGGGGCAGGGAGCGGCAGTACTTC CASSRGGGRERQYF
TRBJ2-7 TRBV19 once TRBD1 TGTGCCAGTAGTATAGAGGGACAGTTCTCCTACGAGCAGTACTTC CASSIEGQFSYEQYF
TRBJ2-1 TRBV20-1 NA NA TGCAGTGGGGGGGGCGCGGCTGAGCAGTTCTTC CSGGGAAEQFF
TRBJ2-1 TRBV19 NA TRBD1 TGTGCCAGTAGTGTTGACAGGGTCAGGGATGAGCAGTTCTTC CASSVDRVRDEQFF